This T cell receptor (beta chain) was retrieved from a study of beta chain features in type 1 diabetes. Overall study results and limits: Type 1 diabetes patients had moderately but significantly shorter TCRB CDR3s in all four CD4+ subsets.

This clone was recorded at least ten times. Its antigen remains unknown. The entirety of the isolated RNA underwent reverse transcription, so expressed TCRB transcripts were sequenced. TCRdb keeps only in-frame clones here, not all; method: immunoSEQ multiplex PCR. The sample consists of about 150,000 clones, approximately 10% of them appearing once. The CDR3 extends over 12 amino acids. Losses at the gene ends were 8 bases for V and 3 bases for J; bases not matched to a gene: 0. Germline CDR1 reads MDHEN; CDR2 reads SYDVKM. The sample taken for sequencing was central memory CD4+ T cells from blood. This chain links TRBV28 with TRBJ2-7, with 11 bases that match TRBD2. The sequence derives from a man younger than 40 with type 1 diabetes. In DNA, the CDR3 is TGTGCCAGCGGGACTAGCGGCTACGAGCAGTACTTC. This sequence encodes CASGTSGYEQYF.